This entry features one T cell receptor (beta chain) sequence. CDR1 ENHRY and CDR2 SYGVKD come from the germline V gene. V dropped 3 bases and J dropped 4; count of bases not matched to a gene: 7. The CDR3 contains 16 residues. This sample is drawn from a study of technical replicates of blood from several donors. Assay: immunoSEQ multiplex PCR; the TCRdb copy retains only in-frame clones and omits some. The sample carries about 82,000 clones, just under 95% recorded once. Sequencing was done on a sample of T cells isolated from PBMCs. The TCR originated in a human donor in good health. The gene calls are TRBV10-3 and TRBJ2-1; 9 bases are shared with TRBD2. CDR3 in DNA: TGTGCCATCAGTGATGTCGGCGGGAGGGTATACAATGAGCAGTTCTTC. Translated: CAISDVGGRVYNEQFF.